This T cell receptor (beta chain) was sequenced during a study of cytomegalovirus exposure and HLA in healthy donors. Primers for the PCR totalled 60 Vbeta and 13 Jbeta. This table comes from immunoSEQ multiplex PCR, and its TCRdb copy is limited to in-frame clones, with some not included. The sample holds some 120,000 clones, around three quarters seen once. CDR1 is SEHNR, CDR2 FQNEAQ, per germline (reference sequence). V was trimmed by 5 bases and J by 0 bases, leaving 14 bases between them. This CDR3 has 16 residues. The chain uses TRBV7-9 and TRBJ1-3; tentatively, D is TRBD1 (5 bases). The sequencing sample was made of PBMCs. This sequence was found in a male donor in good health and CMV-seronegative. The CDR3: CASSPGTVSSGNTIYF. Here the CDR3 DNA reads TGTGCCAGCAGCCCTGGGACTGTTTCCTCTGGAAACACCATATATTTT. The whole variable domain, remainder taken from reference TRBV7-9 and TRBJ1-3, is DTGVSQNPRHKITKRGQNVTFRCDPISEHNRLYWYRQTLGQGPEFLTYFQNEAQLEKSRLLSDRFSAERPKGSFSTLEIQRTEQGDSAMYLCASSPGTVSSGNTIYFGEGSWLTVV.